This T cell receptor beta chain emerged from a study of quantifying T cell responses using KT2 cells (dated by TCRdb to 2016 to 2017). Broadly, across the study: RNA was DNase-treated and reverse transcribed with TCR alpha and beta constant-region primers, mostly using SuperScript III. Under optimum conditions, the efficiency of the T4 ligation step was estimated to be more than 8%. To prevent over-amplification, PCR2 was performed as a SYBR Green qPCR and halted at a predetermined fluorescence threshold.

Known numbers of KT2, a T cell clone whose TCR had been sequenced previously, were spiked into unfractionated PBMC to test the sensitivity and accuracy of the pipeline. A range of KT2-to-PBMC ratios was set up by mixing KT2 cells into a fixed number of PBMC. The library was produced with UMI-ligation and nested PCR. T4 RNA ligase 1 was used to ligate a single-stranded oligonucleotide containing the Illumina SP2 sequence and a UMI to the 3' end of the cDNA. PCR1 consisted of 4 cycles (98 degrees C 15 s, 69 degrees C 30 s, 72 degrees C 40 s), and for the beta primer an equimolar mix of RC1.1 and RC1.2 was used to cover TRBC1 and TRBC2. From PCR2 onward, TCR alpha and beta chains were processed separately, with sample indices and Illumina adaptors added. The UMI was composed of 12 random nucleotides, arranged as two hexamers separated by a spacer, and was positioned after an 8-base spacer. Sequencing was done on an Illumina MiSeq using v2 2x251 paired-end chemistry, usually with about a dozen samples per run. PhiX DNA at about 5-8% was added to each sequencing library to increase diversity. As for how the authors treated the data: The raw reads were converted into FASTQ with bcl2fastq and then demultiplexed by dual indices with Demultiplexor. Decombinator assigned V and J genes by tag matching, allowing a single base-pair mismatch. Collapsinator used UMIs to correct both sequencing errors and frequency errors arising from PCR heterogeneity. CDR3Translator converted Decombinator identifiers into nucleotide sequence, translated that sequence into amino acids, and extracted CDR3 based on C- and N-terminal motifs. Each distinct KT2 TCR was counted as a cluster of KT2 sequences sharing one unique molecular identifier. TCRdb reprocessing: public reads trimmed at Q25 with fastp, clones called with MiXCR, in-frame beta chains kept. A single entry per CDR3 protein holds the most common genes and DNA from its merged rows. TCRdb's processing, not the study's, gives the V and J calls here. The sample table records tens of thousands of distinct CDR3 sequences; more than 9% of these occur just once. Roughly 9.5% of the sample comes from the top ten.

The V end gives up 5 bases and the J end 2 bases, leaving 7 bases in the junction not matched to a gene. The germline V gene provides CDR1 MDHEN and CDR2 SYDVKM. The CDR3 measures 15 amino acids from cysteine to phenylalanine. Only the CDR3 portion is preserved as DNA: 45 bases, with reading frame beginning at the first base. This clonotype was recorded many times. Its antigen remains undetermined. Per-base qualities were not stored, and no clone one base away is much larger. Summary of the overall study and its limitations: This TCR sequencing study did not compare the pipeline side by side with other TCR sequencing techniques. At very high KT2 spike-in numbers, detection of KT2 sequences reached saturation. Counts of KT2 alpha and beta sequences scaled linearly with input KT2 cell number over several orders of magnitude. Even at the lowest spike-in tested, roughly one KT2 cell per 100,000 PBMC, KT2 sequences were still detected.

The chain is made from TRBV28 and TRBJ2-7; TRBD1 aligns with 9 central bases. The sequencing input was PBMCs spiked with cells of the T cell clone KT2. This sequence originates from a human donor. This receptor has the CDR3 CASSLPGQGPYEQYF. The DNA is TGTGCCAGCAGTCTACCGGGACAGGGACCCTACGAGCAGTACTTC.